A single sample is the source of the 31 T cell receptor beta chains below, sequenced in a study of CD8+ T cells in alopecia areata. Treatment indicated: oral pan-JAK inhibitor, 5-10 mg twice daily. cDNA serving as the sequencing template came from extracted, reverse transcribed RNA. Method: immunoSEQ multiplex PCR; TCRdb's copy keeps in-frame clones and lacks some. Of under 150,000 clones listed, roughly four fifths are singletons. Here the sequenced sample was CD8+ T cells sorted from blood, taken at week 4, from a patient treated with tofacitinib. The receptors were sampled from a human donor with alopecia areata.

The V and J genes are TRBV7-9 and TRBJ2-5, with D unresolved. V lost 5 bases to trimming and J lost 5 bases, with 12 bases between them. Germline V lookup: CDR1 SEHNR, CDR2 FQNEAQ (reference sequence). The CDR3 consists of 13 residues. In DNA, the CDR3 is TGTGCCAGCAGCGCTCCCATTTTTGAGACCCAGTACTTC. This translates into CASSAPIFETQYF.

This clone was counted only a few times. One end of the junction does not line up with germline, which may come from a read error. The chain couples TRBV7-2 to TRBJ2-7; tentatively, D is TRBD1 (7 bases). This CDR3 has 14 residues. The V gene's germline CDR1 is SGHTA and CDR2 FQGNSA. CDR3 sequence reads: CASSQDRSGGEQYF. The CDR3 coding sequence is TGCGCCAGCAGCCAAGATCGCTCAGGGGGGGAGCAGTACTTC.

The rearrangement joins TRBV19 to TRBJ1-1, with D unresolved. The CDR3 has 14 amino acids. Germline CDR1 reads LNHDA; CDR2 reads SQIVND (reference sequence). Trimming removed 7 bases at V and 1 base at J, with 13 bases between. CDR3 amino acids: CASIGSMWNTEAFF. CDR3 in DNA: TGTGCCAGTATTGGTTCAATGTGGAACACTGAAGCTTTCTTT.

V usage is TRBV27 and J usage is TRBJ1-2; D uncertain. The germline CDR1 and CDR2 sequences are MNHEY and SMNVEV (reference sequence). V lost 4 bases and J 6 bases, leaving 12 bases between the germline ends. This CDR3 has 13 residues. The CDR3 coding sequence is TGTGCCAGCAGTTCCCGCTTAAGGGATGGCTACACCTTC. Protein product: CASSSRLRDGYTF.

This chain joins TRBV4-1 and TRBJ2-5; unclear D gene. The CDR3 extends over 16 amino acids. V was pared by 0 bases and J by 5 bases, with 16 bases between. Germline values: CDR1 MGHRA, CDR2 YSYEKL. The CDR3: CASSQEHGQGLETQYF. In nucleotides, the CDR3 is TGCGCCAGCAGCCAAGAACACGGGCAAGGTCTTGAGACCCAGTACTTC.

This chain joins TRBV29-1 and TRBJ2-1; TRBD1 or TRBD2 may be the D gene (5 bases each). Trimming removed 7 bases at V and 7 bases at J, with 14 bases between. CDR3 length: 12 residues. Germline V gene lookup returns CDR1 SQVTM and CDR2 ANQGSEA. The CDR3: CSANAGTNEQFF. CDR3 sequence (DNA): TGCAGCGCAAACGCCGGGACGAATGAGCAGTTCTTC.

The chain has TRBV29-1 and TRBJ2-3; D is unclear. V shed 2 bases and J shed 1 base, with 10 bases lying between them. The CDR3 has 14 residues. Germline-derived CDR1 and CDR2 are SQVTM and ANQGSEA. In DNA form, the CDR3 reads TGCAGCGTTGAATTACTTACCGGCACAGATACGCAGTATTTT. It translates to CSVELLTGTDTQYF.

This sequence joins TRBV5-4 and TRBJ2-7, with D hard to call. V was shortened by 0 bases and J by 3 bases, with 7 bases between the two germline ends. The CDR3 runs to 13 residues. Per the germline V gene, CDR1 is SGHNT and CDR2 is YYREEE (reference sequence). The CDR3 region has the DNA TGTGCCAGCAGCTTGGGAAACAACTACGAGCAGTACTTC. The encoded protein is CASSLGNNYEQYF.

This clone came up a few times. V usage is TRBV4-1 and J usage is TRBJ2-1, with TRBD1 as a possible D gene (5 bases). V lost 4 bases to trimming and J lost 4 bases, with 11 bases between them. Germline lookup yields CDR1 MGHRA and CDR2 YSYEKL. The length of the CDR3 is 14 residues. CDR3 amino acids: CASSPAGIYNEQFF. The CDR3 DNA reads TGCGCCAGCAGCCCCGCAGGGATTTACAATGAGCAGTTCTTC.

The chain employs TRBV7-9 and TRBJ2-5, with a possible D match to TRBD1 (6 bases). The germline gives CDR1 SEHNR, CDR2 FQNEAQ (reference sequence). This CDR3 has 16 residues. Trimming pared 7 bases from V and 2 bases from J, leaving 20 bases between. CDR3 bases: TGTGCCAGCACCCCGAATCAGGGGAGAGGGCAAGAGACCCAGTACTTC. This codes for CASTPNQGRGQETQYF.

The chain has TRBV7-8 and TRBJ2-1; D remains unclear. Germline CDR1 and CDR2: SGHVS and FQNEAQ. V lost 3 bases and J lost 1, with 7 bases in between. The length of the CDR3 is 14 residues. CDR3 nucleotide sequence: TGTGCCAGCAGCTTGGAACCGTCCTACAATGAGCAGTTCTTC. This sequence encodes CASSLEPSYNEQFF.

The chain employs TRBV27 and TRBJ2-7; TRBD1 matches 7 bases. Unmatched junction bases numbered 7, after V lost 2 bases and J lost 3 bases. Per germline, CDR1 MNHEY and CDR2 SMNVEV (reference sequence). The CDR3 has 15 residues. The CDR3 region is CASSLRGRGLYEQYF. The CDR3 coding sequence is TGTGCCAGCAGTTTAAGGGGTAGGGGGCTCTACGAGCAGTACTTC.

The gene calls are TRBV4-1 and TRBJ1-2; TRBD1 aligns across 8 bases. This CDR3 comprises 14 residues. Germline V lookup: CDR1 MGHRA, CDR2 YSYEKL. V gave up 4 bases and J gave up 5 bases; unmatched junction bases: 6. The CDR3 spells CASSPGRQGYGYTF. Written as DNA, the CDR3 is TGCGCCAGCAGCCCAGGTCGACAGGGGTATGGCTACACCTTC.

The chain combines TRBV27 with TRBJ2-7, with D possibly being TRBD1 (7 bases). CDR1 MNHEY and CDR2 SMNVEV come from the germline V gene (reference sequence). The V end was cut by 0 bases, the J end by 2 bases, with 11 bases between. The CDR3 runs to 15 residues. The CDR3 region is CASSLSEGATYEQYF. CDR3 sequence (DNA): TGTGCCAGCAGTTTATCGGAGGGGGCAACCTACGAGCAGTACTTC.

This rearrangement joins TRBV2 to TRBJ1-1; D not certain. CDR3 length equals 11 residues. The germline V and J ends were trimmed by 6 bases and 11 bases, with 13 bases remaining between them. Per germline, CDR1 SNHLY and CDR2 FYNNEI. CDR3 sequence (DNA): TGTGCCAGCAGGGGGAACCGAGGGGCTTTCTTT. Protein sequence: CASRGNRGAFF.

The chain links TRBV29-1 to TRBJ2-2; D ambiguous. The germline V gene encodes CDR1 SQVTM and CDR2 ANQGSEA. V gave up 3 bases and J gave up 0 bases, with 8 bases separating them. CDR3 length: 14 residues. CDR3 DNA sequence: TGCAGCGTTGAGAGACCATCGAACACCGGGGAGCTGTTTTTT. Translated: CSVERPSNTGELFF.

This clone showed up just a few times. The J gene is TRBJ2-7, the V gene TRBV19; D unresolved. Germline V lookup: CDR1 LNHDA, CDR2 SQIVND (reference sequence). The CDR3 loop spans 12 amino acids. Deletions cut 4 bases from V and 3 bases from J, with 7 bases between. The chain's CDR3 is CASSSTRYEQYF. The CDR3 coding sequence is TGTGCCAGTAGTAGCACCCGCTACGAGCAGTACTTC.

The chain recombines TRBV29-1 with TRBJ1-2, with a tentative D call TRBD1 (5 bases). This CDR3 comprises 14 residues. The germline V gene has CDR1 SQVTM and CDR2 ANQGSEA. V shed 4 bases and J shed 3 bases, with 15 bases lying between them. CDR3 sequence (DNA): TGCAGCGTTGGCATGGGGCAGGGCGACTATGGCTACACCTTC. It translates to CSVGMGQGDYGYTF. Full variable domain (rest looked up from reference TRBV29-1 and TRBJ1-2): SAVISQKPSRDICQRGTSLTIQCQVDSQVTMMFWYRQQPGQSLTLIATANQGSEATYESGFVIDKFPISRPNLTFSTLTVSNMSPEDSSIYLCSVGMGQGDYGYTFGSGTRLTVV.

The chain has TRBV15 and TRBJ2-7; TRBD2 might be the D (6 bases). V shed 5 bases and J shed 7 bases, with 12 bases lying between them. This CDR3 spans 12 amino acids. Per germline, CDR1 LNHNV and CDR2 YYDKDF (reference sequence). The CDR3 region has the DNA TGTGCCACCAGCCACGTCAGCGGGGAGCAGTACTTC. Its protein product is CATSHVSGEQYF.

This sequence joins TRBV27 and TRBJ2-1; no clear D gene. Trimming cost V 6 bases and J 4 bases, with 7 bases left between them. Looked up from germline, CDR1 is MNHEY and CDR2 is SMNVEV (reference sequence). The CDR3 is 12 amino acids. The CDR3 protein is CASRTGYNEQFF. In nucleotides, the CDR3 is TGTGCCAGCAGGACTGGTTACAATGAGCAGTTCTTC.

The V call is TRBV7-2, the J call TRBJ2-3; 11 bases map to TRBD2. Germline CDR1 SGHTA, CDR2 FQGNSA. This CDR3 comprises 17 residues. The ends lost 1 base at V and 3 bases at J; junction bases unmatched: 6. The CDR3 region is CASSLVSGGVPTDTQYF. DNA of the CDR3: TGTGCCAGCAGCTTAGTTAGCGGGGGGGTCCCAACAGATACGCAGTATTTT. The variable domain in full, with the rest retrieved from reference TRBV7-2 and TRBJ2-3, is GAGVSQSPSNKVTEKGKDVELRCDPISGHTALYWYRQSLGQGLEFLIYFQGNSAPDKSGLPSDRFSAERTGGSVSTLTIQRTQQEDSAVYLCASSLVSGGVPTDTQYFGPGTRLTVL.

V gene TRBV6-5 combines with J gene TRBJ2-6; D ambiguous. V dropped 8 bases and J dropped 1 base, with 6 bases sitting between them. The CDR3 has 13 amino acids. Germline V gene sequence: CDR1 MNHEY, CDR2 SVGAGI. The DNA for the CDR3 is TGTGCCAGCGGGCAATCTGGGGCCAACGTCCTGACTTTC. Residues: CASGQSGANVLTF.

This chain connects TRBV6-5 to TRBJ2-4, with D perhaps TRBD1 or TRBD2 (5 bases each). Germline loops: CDR1 MNHEY, CDR2 SVGAGI. V dropped 0 bases and J dropped 6 bases, with 12 bases sitting between them. The CDR3 totals 15 residues. Here the CDR3 reads CASSYSTGPGNIQYF. Here the CDR3 DNA reads TGTGCCAGCAGTTACTCGACGGGGCCCGGAAACATTCAGTACTTC.

The chain carries TRBV9 and TRBJ2-1; no definite D call. Germline CDR1 is SGDLS and CDR2 is YYNGEE. The CDR3 is 12 amino acids. V lost 0 bases and J 8 bases, leaving 6 bases between the germline ends. The CDR3 DNA reads as TGTGCCAGCAGCGTAGGCGACTATGAGCAGTTCTTC. Translated: CASSVGDYEQFF.

This chain links TRBV6-5 with TRBJ2-3; 11 positions agree with TRBD2. Germline values: CDR1 MNHEY, CDR2 SVGAGI. J lost 3 bases, V lost 6 bases, and 5 bases had no gene match. This CDR3 has 15 residues. This CDR3 is CASRPLAGGTDTQYF. The CDR3 nucleotides are TGTGCCAGCAGACCCCTAGCGGGGGGAACAGATACGCAGTATTTT.

About this clone: The same CDR3 arises from other DNA sequences in this sample as well. V usage is TRBV9 and J usage is TRBJ2-7, with D uncertain. The CDR3 runs 13 residues. Germline CDR1 reads SGDLS; CDR2 reads YYNGEE. Trimming left V 2 bases short and J 0 bases short, with 6 bases between. The DNA of the CDR3 is TGTGCCAGCAGCGTGGGTAGCTCCTACGAGCAGTACTTC. Residues: CASSVGSSYEQYF.

This clone showed up just a few times. J is TRBJ2-7 and V is TRBV5-1; no firm D call. The CDR3 has 12 amino acids. Germline V gene sequence: CDR1 SGHRS, CDR2 YFSETQ. V was cut by 2 bases and J by 2 bases, with 5 bases left in between. The CDR3 sequence: CASSLNPYEQYF. In DNA, the CDR3 is TGCGCCAGCAGCTTAAATCCCTACGAGCAGTACTTC.

V usage is TRBV29-1 and J usage is TRBJ2-7; 9 nucleotides line up with TRBD1. The length of the CDR3 is 14 residues. V gave up 5 bases and J gave up 5 bases; unmatched junction bases: 10. Germline values: CDR1 SQVTM, CDR2 ANQGSEA. Here the CDR3 DNA reads TGCAGCGTTTTGTATGTGGGACAGGGCCACGAGCAGTACTTC. It codes for CSVLYVGQGHEQYF.

This clone was counted a few times. V gene TRBV5-1 combines with J gene TRBJ1-2, with a tentative D call TRBD1 (6 bases). CDR3 length: 15 residues. V was trimmed by 4 bases and J by 4 bases, leaving 17 bases between them. Germline V gene sequence: CDR1 SGHRS, CDR2 YFSETQ. The CDR3: CASSPAGGGGYGYTF. The CDR3, as DNA: TGCGCCAGCAGCCCGGCGGGGGGCGGAGGCTATGGCTACACCTTC.

V and J are TRBV18 and TRBJ2-1; D may be TRBD1 or TRBD2 (5 bases each). Germline loops: CDR1 KGHSH, CDR2 LQKENI. V was pared by 0 bases and J by 9 bases, with 12 bases between. The CDR3 spans 14 residues. The CDR3 sequence: CASSPPGREIEQFF. The DNA for the CDR3 is TGTGCCAGCTCACCACCGGGACGGGAAATTGAGCAGTTCTTC.

The gene calls are TRBV27 and TRBJ2-7, with 10 bases lining up with TRBD1. J gave up 2 bases and V 0 bases, and 1 base lay outside the gene matches. CDR3 length: 15 residues. CDR1 and CDR2 from the germline V gene are MNHEY and SMNVEV (reference sequence). The CDR3 DNA sequence: TGTGCCAGCAGTTTATCGGACAGGGGGACCTACGAGCAGTACTTC. This sequence encodes CASSLSDRGTYEQYF.